Here is one T cell receptor beta chain with its context. The data derive from a study of blood T cell repertoires in COVID-19. Study-level information: PBMCs, B-cell-depleted T cells, or T cells were the source of the cDNA or gDNA that made up the material.

Sequencing was performed with immunoSEQ multiplex PCR; in TCRdb, only in-frame clones are kept and a portion is missing. The table records more than 250,000 clones, about 92% of them present only once. The CDR3 runs 14 residues. V was clipped by 6 bases and J by 3 bases, with 12 bases between them. Per the germline V gene, CDR1 is MNHNY and CDR2 is SVGAGI (reference sequence). Specimen: PBMCs or T cells enriched from blood (not recorded which). The chain employs TRBV6-6 and TRBJ1-5; D uncertain. The origin of this receptor is a woman aged 25 to 39 who had recovered from COVID-19. The CDR3 region is CASSPAGINQPQHF. The DNA of the CDR3 is TGTGCCAGCAGCCCCGCCGGTATCAATCAGCCCCAGCATTTT.